This passage covers 20 T cell receptor beta chains from one sample sequenced in a study of glioma-infiltrating T cells after dendritic cell vaccination. TCRdb's table, derived via immunoSEQ multiplex PCR, lists solely in-frame clones and lacks some. The sample lists 100,000 or so clones; around 89% were seen once. Time point described: after dendritic cell vaccination, including at tumor progression/relapse. Sequences were derived from blood, sampled after dendritic cell vaccination. The receptors come from a human donor with glioblastoma.

The chain combines TRBV7-9 with TRBJ1-2, with D tentatively TRBD1 (6 bases). This CDR3 is built from 13 residues. V gave up 8 bases and J gave up 4 bases, with 14 bases separating them. The V gene's germline CDR1 is SEHNR and CDR2 FQNEAQ (reference sequence). In DNA, the CDR3 is TGTGCCAGCTCCCCAGGGGCCTTCTATGGCTACACCTTC. Amino acid sequence: CASSPGAFYGYTF.

The table lists this clone with a few counts. A read error may produce the germline difference seen at one junction end. The chain links TRBV14 to TRBJ2-7; 8 positions agree with TRBD2. CDR1 and CDR2 (germline): SGHDN, FVKESK. The CDR3 has 15 amino acids. CDR3 in amino acids: CASSQETGGGYGQYF. For the CDR3, the DNA is TGTGCCAGCAGCCAAGAAACGGGAGGGGGGTACGGGCAGTACTTC.

The gene calls are TRBV19 and TRBJ1-5, with no clear D. Germline V gene lookup returns CDR1 LNHDA and CDR2 SQIVND (reference sequence). The CDR3 covers 14 residues. Trimming left V 5 bases short and J 9 bases short, with 17 bases between. The CDR3, as DNA: TGTGCCAGTAGTCTCGCGGCCGACCTTGGGCCCCAGCATTTT. This gives the protein CASSLAADLGPQHF.

The rearrangement uses TRBV4-1 and TRBJ1-2; D is perhaps TRBD1 (6 bases). Germline V lookup: CDR1 MGHRA, CDR2 YSYEKL. The length of the CDR3 is 13 residues. V was pared by 4 bases and J by 3 bases, with 9 bases between. The CDR3 DNA reads TGCGCCAGCAGCCCACAGGGAGACTATGGCTACACCTTC. It encodes CASSPQGDYGYTF.

The J gene is TRBJ1-2, the V gene TRBV5-1; 8 bases line up with TRBD1. Germline trimming cut 4 bases from V and 1 base from J; bases unmatched to any gene: 3. The CDR3 totals 14 residues. Germline CDR1 and CDR2: SGHRS and YFSETQ. As DNA, the CDR3 is TGCGCCAGCAGCATGGGACAGGTTAACTATGGCTACACCTTC. As protein: CASSMGQVNYGYTF. Combining the CDR3 with reference TRBV5-1 and TRBJ1-2 gives the whole variable domain KAGVTQTPRYLIKTRGQQVTLSCSPISGHRSVSWYQQTPGQGLQFLFEYFSETQRNKGNFPGRFSGRQFSNSRSEMNVSTLELGDSALYLCASSMGQVNYGYTFGSGTRLTVV.

The chain combines TRBV6-6 with TRBJ2-5, with D possibly matching TRBD2 (6 bases). V was trimmed by 2 bases and J by 4 bases, leaving 14 bases between them. The length of the CDR3 is 15 residues. Germline CDR1 MNHNY, CDR2 SVGAGI (reference sequence). CDR3 sequence (DNA): TGTGCCAGCAGTTACGGGCCGGGGGTCGGAGAGACCCAGTACTTC. Its protein is CASSYGPGVGETQYF.

This chain connects TRBV21-1 to TRBJ2-7; no DNA check was done on the table's D call, TRBD1. TRBV21-1 is labeled a pseudogene. The CDR3 sequence is 15 residues long. The CDR3 nucleotides are TGTGCCAGCAGCAAAGCCCCGGTGACAACCTACGAGCAGTACTTC. It encodes CASSKAPVTTYEQYF.

J is TRBJ1-1 and V is TRBV7-9; D gene ambiguous. CDR3 length equals 12 residues. Germline V gives CDR1 SEHNR, CDR2 FQNEAQ (reference sequence). V was clipped by 4 bases and J by 5 bases, with 8 bases between them. The chain's CDR3 is CASSSGQTEAFF. As DNA, the CDR3 is TGTGCCAGCAGCTCAGGTCAGACTGAAGCTTTCTTT.

The chain employs TRBV9 and TRBJ1-2; 10 nucleotides agree with TRBD1. The CDR3 extends over 15 amino acids. The V and J ends lost 0 bases and 3 bases, in that order; junction bases with no gene match: 2. Germline V CDR1 and CDR2: SGDLS, YYNGEE. The CDR3 spells CASSVGQGADYGYTF. The CDR3 region has the DNA TGTGCCAGCAGCGTAGGACAGGGGGCAGACTATGGCTACACCTTC.

This clone came up once. This sequence joins TRBV29-1 and TRBJ2-1, with a tentative D call TRBD2 (6 bases). This CDR3 region has 14 residues. Germline CDR1 reads SQVTM; CDR2 reads ANQGSEA. The V and J ends lost 4 bases and 5 bases respectively, with 15 bases between them. CDR3 amino acids: CSVAGTASNNEQFF. CDR3 DNA sequence: TGCAGCGTTGCCGGGACTGCATCGAACAATGAGCAGTTCTTC.

The chain is built from TRBV5-1 and TRBJ1-6; 7 nucleotides line up with TRBD1. V shed 4 bases, J shed 7 bases, and the junction held 5 bases outside the gene matches. From germline, CDR1 is SGHRS and CDR2 YFSETQ. The CDR3 length is 14 residues. The CDR3 protein is CASSTGQLNSPLHF. Written as DNA, the CDR3 is TGCGCCAGCAGCACGGGACAGCTAAATTCACCCCTCCACTTT.

Notes on this clone: Germline and junction disagree at one end, which may indicate a read error. The chain is built from TRBV30 and TRBJ1-2; TRBD1 matches at 8 bases. This CDR3 has 11 amino acids. From germline, CDR1 is GTSNPN and CDR2 SVGIG (reference sequence). CDR3 DNA sequence: TGTGCCTGGGGACAGGGTCGGTTCCAAGTCTTC. Protein sequence: CAWGQGRFQVF.

The rearrangement links TRBV9 to TRBJ2-7; D is perhaps TRBD1 (5 bases). The ends were cut back, 0 bases at V and 2 bases at J, with 12 bases in the middle. The CDR3 is made up of 15 amino acids. Germline-derived CDR1 and CDR2 are SGDLS and YYNGEE. The CDR3 protein is CASSVDLGPAYEQYF. The DNA for the CDR3 is TGTGCCAGCAGCGTAGACCTGGGGCCCGCCTACGAGCAGTACTTC. Based on the CDR3 plus reference TRBV9 and TRBJ2-7, the full variable domain is DSGVTQTPKHLITATGQRVTLRCSPRSGDLSVYWYQQSLDQGLQFLIQYYNGEERAKGNILERFSAQQFPDLHSELNLSSLELGDSALYFCASSVDLGPAYEQYFGPGTRLTVT.

The sample holds one count of this clone. The gene calls are TRBV19 and TRBJ1-2; the match to TRBD1 covers 8 bases. Germline values: CDR1 LNHDA, CDR2 SQIVND (reference sequence). This CDR3 is 15 amino acids long. J gave up 6 bases and V 5 bases, and 11 bases lay outside the gene matches. The CDR3 is CASSPRQGFGDGYTF. CDR3 in DNA: TGTGCCAGTAGTCCCCGACAGGGGTTCGGGGATGGCTACACCTTC.

This clone was found once. The chain links TRBV9 to TRBJ2-2; 7 bases align to TRBD1. Losses at the gene ends were 1 base for V and 3 bases for J; bases not matched to a gene: 6. CDR1 and CDR2 (germline): SGDLS, YYNGEE. The CDR3 spans 16 residues. CDR3 residues: CASSVNTGADTGELFF. The CDR3 region has the DNA TGTGCCAGCAGCGTAAATACAGGGGCCGACACCGGGGAGCTGTTTTTT.

The chain joins TRBV2 to TRBJ1-2; D not resolved. Germline V CDR1 and CDR2: SNHLY, FYNNEI. Trimming removed 4 bases from V and 0 bases from J, with 21 bases in between. This CDR3 comprises 18 residues. CDR3 amino acids: CASSAGLKSSEANYGYTF. In DNA form, the CDR3 reads TGTGCCAGCAGTGCGGGTCTTAAGAGCTCAGAAGCTAACTATGGCTACACCTTC.

The chain carries TRBV7-3 and TRBJ2-7; D remains unclear. V was clipped by 5 bases and J by 6 bases, with 8 bases between them. The germline V gene has CDR1 SGHTA and CDR2 FQGTGA. The CDR3 has 11 residues. The CDR3 DNA reads TGTGCCAGCAGCACGGTCTTCGAGCAGTACTTC. The encoded protein is CASSTVFEQYF. The complete variable domain, with remaining parts taken from reference TRBV7-3 and TRBJ2-7, reads GAGVSQTPSNKVTEKGKYVELRCDPISGHTALYWYRQSLGQGPEFLIYFQGTGAADDSGLPNDRFFAVRPEGSVSTLKIQRTERGDSAVYLCASSTVFEQYFGPGTRLTVT.

This clone was seen just once. This sample also contains other DNA sequences that code for the same CDR3. The J gene is TRBJ2-3, the V gene TRBV5-1; maybe TRBD2 (6 bases). Looked up from germline, CDR1 is SGHRS and CDR2 is YFSETQ. Deletions cut 0 bases from V and 2 bases from J, with 10 bases between. The CDR3 is 15 amino acids. The CDR3 sequence is CASSLGSGITDTQYF. The CDR3 DNA sequence: TGCGCCAGCAGCTTGGGTAGCGGCATCACAGATACGCAGTATTTT.

V and J are TRBV7-9 and TRBJ1-4; TRBD1 aligns across 10 bases. The V gene's germline CDR1 is SEHNR and CDR2 FQNEAQ (reference sequence). V trimming: 4 bases; J trimming: 2 bases; junction bases outside the gene matches: 1. The CDR3 length is 15 residues. In nucleotides, the CDR3 is TGTGCCAGCAGCTCGACAGGGGGCACTAATGAAAAACTGTTTTTT. It specifies CASSSTGGTNEKLFF.

The V gene is TRBV4-1, the J gene TRBJ2-1; D unclear. The germline V and J ends were trimmed by 4 bases and 7 bases, with 11 bases remaining between them. This CDR3 is built from 13 residues. In germline, CDR1 is MGHRA, CDR2 YSYEKL. The CDR3 sequence is CASSPQVSNEQFF. In DNA form, the CDR3 reads TGCGCCAGCAGCCCCCAGGTTTCTAATGAGCAGTTCTTC.